This TCR beta chain was sequenced in a study of T-cell reconstitution after alpha-beta-depleted transplantation in children. Study-level results: Two months or so post-transplant, alpha-beta T cells reportedly derived from several hundred expanded graft clones. Newly made T cells mostly supplied T-cell counts and diversity one year after transplant. Where some patients showed high TCRbeta diversity at day 60, it came from recipient T cells and thymic progenitors that had survived.

Researchers prepared the TCRbeta library using unique molecular identifiers, the study reports. TCRdb fed the PCR reads into MiXCR, producing one record per CDR3 protein. The sample carries around 600,000 distinct CDR3 sequences, around 23% recorded once. CDR1 and CDR2 (germline): MNHEY, SVGEGT. This CDR3 comprises 14 residues. Trimming cost V 2 bases and J 7 bases, with 14 bases left between them. A word on this clonotype: Antigen specificity is unknown.

The chain employs TRBV6-2 or TRBV6-3 and TRBJ1-1; D remains unclear. The TCR was taken from a boy under two years old who had a stem cell transplant for acute myeloid leukemia, so the T cells may come from the graft donor. The starting material was PBMCs, mostly from graft donor cells, obtained 360 days after TCRalphabeta/CD19-depleted stem cell transplant. This CDR3 reads CASSYAGEGGEAFF. The CDR3 DNA is TGTGCCAGCAGTTACGCCGGTGAGGGTGGTGAAGCTTTCTTT.